This T cell receptor beta chain was recovered during a study of shared clonotypes between healthy human individuals. This clone is a singleton in its sample. The authors loaded 200 ng DNA, 27,000 or so T cell genomes, into sorted-subset replicate PCRs. As originally analysed: ImmunoSEQ only sent back junction sequences with no quality scores, so filtering was done differently. TCRdb keeps only in-frame clones here, not all; method: immunoSEQ multiplex PCR. V, J and clone size are those of that table, while D and trimming were read from the DNA. This repertoire shows under 2,500,000 clones, 95% found once; its top ten account for more than 0.1%. The ends were cut back, 4 bases at V and 2 bases at J, with 15 bases in the middle. The CDR3 contains 15 residues. Germline values: CDR1 SGDLS, CDR2 YYNGEE.

The gene calls are TRBV9 and TRBJ1-1, with D hard to call. This receptor was identified in a man aged 18 to 30 in good health. Sequencing was performed on naive CD4+ T cells sorted from blood. Subset: CD45RA+ positively selected. The CDR3 nucleotides read TGTGCCAGCAGCCCGAACGGGCAGCCTAACACTGAAGCTTTCTTT. It codes for CASSPNGQPNTEAFF.